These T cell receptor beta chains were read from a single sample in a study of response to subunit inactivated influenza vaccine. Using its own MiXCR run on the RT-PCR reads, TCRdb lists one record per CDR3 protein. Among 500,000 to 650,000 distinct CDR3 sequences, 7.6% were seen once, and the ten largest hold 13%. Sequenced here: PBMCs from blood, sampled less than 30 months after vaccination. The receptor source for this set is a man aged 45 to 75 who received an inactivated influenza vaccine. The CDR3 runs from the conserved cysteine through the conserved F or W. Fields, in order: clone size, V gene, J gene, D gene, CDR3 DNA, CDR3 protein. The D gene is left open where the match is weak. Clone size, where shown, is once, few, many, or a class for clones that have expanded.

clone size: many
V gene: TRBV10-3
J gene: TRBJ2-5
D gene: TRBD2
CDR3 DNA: TGTGCCATCAGGACTAGCGGAAACCAAGAGACCCAGTACTTC
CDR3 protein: CAIRTSGNQETQYF

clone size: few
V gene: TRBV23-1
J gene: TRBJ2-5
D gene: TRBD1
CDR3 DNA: TGCGCCAGCAGCCGGGACAGGAGAAAAGAGACCCAGTACTTC
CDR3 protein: CASSRDRRKETQYF

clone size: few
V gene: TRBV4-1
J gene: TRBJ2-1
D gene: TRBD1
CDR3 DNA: TGCGCCAGCAGCCAAGATTTCGTTCGAGGGGGCGCGATGAATGAGCAGTTCTTC
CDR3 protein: CASSQDFVRGGAMNEQFF

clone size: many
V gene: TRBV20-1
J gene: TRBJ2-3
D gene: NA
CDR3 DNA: TGCAGTGCTAGAGATTTCCCAGCGTCTAGCACAGATACGCAGTATTTT
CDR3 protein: CSARDFPASSTDTQYF

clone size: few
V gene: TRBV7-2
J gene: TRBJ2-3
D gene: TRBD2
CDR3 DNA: TGTGCCAGCAGCTTACAATCAAGCGGGACCAACACAGATACGCAGTATTTT
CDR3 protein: CASSLQSSGTNTDTQYF

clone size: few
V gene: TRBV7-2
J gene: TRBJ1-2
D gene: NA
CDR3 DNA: TGTGCCAGCAGCTACGCCCGCTATAAAGGCTACACCTTC
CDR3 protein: CASSYARYKGYTF

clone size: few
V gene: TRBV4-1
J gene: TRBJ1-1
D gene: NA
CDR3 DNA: TGCGCCAGCAGCTTTCAAGGAACGGTGAACACTGAAGCTTTCTTT
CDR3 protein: CASSFQGTVNTEAFF

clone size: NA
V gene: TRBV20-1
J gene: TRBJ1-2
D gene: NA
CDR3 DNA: TGCAGTGCTAGAACTTGGGGGGAAAACTATGGCTACACCTTC
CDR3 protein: CSARTWGENYGYTF

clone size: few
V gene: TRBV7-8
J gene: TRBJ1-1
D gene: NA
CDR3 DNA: TGTGCCAGCAGACTTGACAAGGCGGGGAACAAGGAAGCTTTCTTT
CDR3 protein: CASRLDKAGNKEAFF

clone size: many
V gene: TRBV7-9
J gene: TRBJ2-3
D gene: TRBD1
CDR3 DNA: TGTGCCAGCAGCCTACAGGGGGCGTCCGATACGCAGTATTTT
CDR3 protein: CASSLQGASDTQYF

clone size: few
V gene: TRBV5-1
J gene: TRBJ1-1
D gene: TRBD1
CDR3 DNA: TGCGCCAGCAGCTTCAAGGCAGGGGGCCACGATGAGGCTTTCTTT
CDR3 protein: CASSFKAGGHDEAFF

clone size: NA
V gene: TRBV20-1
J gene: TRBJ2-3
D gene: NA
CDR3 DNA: TGCAGTGCTAGGCGTTCGGCCGTCACAGATACGCAGTATTTT
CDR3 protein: CSARRSAVTDTQYF

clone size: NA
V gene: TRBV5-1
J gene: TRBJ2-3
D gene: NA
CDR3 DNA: TGCGCCAGCAGCTCGGGCGTTTCCACAGATACGCAGTATTTT
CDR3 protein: CASSSGVSTDTQYF

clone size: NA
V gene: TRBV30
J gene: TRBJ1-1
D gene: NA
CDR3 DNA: TGTGCCTGGAGCCCTTTTTTGGTTAGTCAGGAAGCTTTCTTT
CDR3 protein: CAWSPFLVSQEAFF

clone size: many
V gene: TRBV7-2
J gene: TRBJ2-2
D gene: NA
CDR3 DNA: TGTGCCAGCAGCTATCAGTACACCGGGGAGCTGTTTTTT
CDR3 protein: CASSYQYTGELFF

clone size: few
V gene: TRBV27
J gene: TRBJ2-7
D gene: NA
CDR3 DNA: TGTGCCAGCAGTTTATCGTGGGACATAACCTACGAGCAGTACTTC
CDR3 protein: CASSLSWDITYEQYF

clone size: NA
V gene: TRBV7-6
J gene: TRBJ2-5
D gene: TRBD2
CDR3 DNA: TGTGCCAGCAGCTTAGAAGGACTAGCGGGGGTGGAGACCCAGTACTTC
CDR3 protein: CASSLEGLAGVETQYF

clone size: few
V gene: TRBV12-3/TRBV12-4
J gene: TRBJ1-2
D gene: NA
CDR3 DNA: TGTGCCAGCAGCTATGCCCCCCGCAGGGGATCGGGCTACACCTTC
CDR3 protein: CASSYAPRRGSGYTF

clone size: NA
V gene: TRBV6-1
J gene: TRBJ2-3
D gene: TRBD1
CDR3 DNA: TGTGCCAGCATAAACAGGGGGCAAGATACGCAGTATTTT
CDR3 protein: CASINRGQDTQYF

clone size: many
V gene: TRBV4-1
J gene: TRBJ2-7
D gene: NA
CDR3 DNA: TGCGCCAGCAGCCAAGGAGGCGGTTACGAGCAGTACTTC
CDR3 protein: CASSQGGGYEQYF

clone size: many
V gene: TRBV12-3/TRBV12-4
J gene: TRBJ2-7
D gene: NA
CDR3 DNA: TGTGCCAGCAGTTTCGGACAGTCCTCCTACGAGCAGTACTTC
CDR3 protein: CASSFGQSSYEQYF

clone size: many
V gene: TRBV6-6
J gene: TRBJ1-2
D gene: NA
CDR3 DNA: TGTGCCAGCAGTTACTCACAGGGAAAAGACTACACCTTC
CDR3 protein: CASSYSQGKDYTF

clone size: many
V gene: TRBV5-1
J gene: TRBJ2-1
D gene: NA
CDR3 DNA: TGCGCCAGCAGCTTGGCGGTGGATGAGCAGTTCTTC
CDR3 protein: CASSLAVDEQFF

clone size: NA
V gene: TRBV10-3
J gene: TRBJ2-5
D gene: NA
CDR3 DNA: TGTGCCATCAGTGCAGGAAAGGGATCGGGTGAGACCCAGTACTTC
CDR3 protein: CAISAGKGSGETQYF

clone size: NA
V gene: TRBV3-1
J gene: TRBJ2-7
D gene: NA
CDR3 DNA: TGTGCCAGCAGCCAAGATCTTGCCGAAACCTACGAGCAGTACTTC
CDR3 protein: CASSQDLAETYEQYF